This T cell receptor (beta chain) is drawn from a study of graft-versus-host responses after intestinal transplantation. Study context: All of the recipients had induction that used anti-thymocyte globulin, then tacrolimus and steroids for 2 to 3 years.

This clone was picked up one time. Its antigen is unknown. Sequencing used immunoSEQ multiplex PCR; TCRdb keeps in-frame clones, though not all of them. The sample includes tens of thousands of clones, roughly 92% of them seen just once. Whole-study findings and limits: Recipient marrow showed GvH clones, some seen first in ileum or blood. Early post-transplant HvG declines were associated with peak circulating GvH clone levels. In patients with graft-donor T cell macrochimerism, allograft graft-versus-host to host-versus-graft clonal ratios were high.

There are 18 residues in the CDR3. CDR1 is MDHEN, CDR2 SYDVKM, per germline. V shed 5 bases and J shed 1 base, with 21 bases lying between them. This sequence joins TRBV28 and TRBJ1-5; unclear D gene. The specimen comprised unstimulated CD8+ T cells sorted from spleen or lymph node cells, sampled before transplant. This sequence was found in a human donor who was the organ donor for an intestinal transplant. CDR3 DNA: TGTGCCAGCAGTCTGTGGGCGGTCTTGCAAGGGAGCAATCAGCCCCAGCATTTT. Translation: CASSLWAVLQGSNQPQHF.